The 5 T cell receptor beta chains reported below all come from one sample, sequenced in a study of cytomegalovirus exposure and HLA in healthy donors. Clones were read by immunoSEQ multiplex PCR, and TCRdb kept only the in-frame ones, dropping some. This sample has 65,000 to 70,000 clones, with roughly nine tenths found just once. The sample comprised PBMCs. The receptor source for this set is a man younger than 30 in good health and CMV-seronegative.

V gene TRBV7-9 combines with J gene TRBJ2-7, with 8 positions matching TRBD1. Germline V gene data show CDR1 as SEHNR and CDR2 as FQNEAQ (reference sequence). The CDR3 is 13 amino acids. V trimming: 4 bases; J trimming: 6 bases; junction bases outside the gene matches: 5. The DNA for the CDR3 is TGTGCCAGCAGCTCAGAACAGGGGGGCGAGCAGTACTTC. It specifies CASSSEQGGEQYF. The whole variable domain, remainder taken from reference TRBV7-9 and TRBJ2-7, is DTGVSQNPRHKITKRGQNVTFRCDPISEHNRLYWYRQTLGQGPEFLTYFQNEAQLEKSRLLSDRFSAERPKGSFSTLEIQRTEQGDSAMYLCASSSEQGGEQYFGPGTRLTVT.

The V call is TRBV7-8, the J call TRBJ2-1; TRBD2 aligns across 8 bases. CDR1 and CDR2 (germline): SGHVS, FQNEAQ. The CDR3 loop spans 13 amino acids. With V trimmed by 4 bases and J by 10 bases, 6 bases remained unmatched. This CDR3 is CASSSSLAGEQFF. The CDR3 DNA follows: TGTGCCAGCAGCTCCTCATTAGCGGGGGAGCAGTTCTTC.

This chain connects TRBV19 to TRBJ1-5; D may be TRBD1 (6 bases). The germline V and J ends were trimmed by 3 bases and 7 bases, with 10 bases remaining between them. Germline V gives CDR1 LNHDA, CDR2 SQIVND (reference sequence). The CDR3 runs to 13 residues. This CDR3 reads CASSIRQDQPQHF. CDR3 bases: TGTGCCAGTAGTATCCGACAGGACCAGCCCCAGCATTTT.

This clone appeared a few times. The rearrangement joins TRBV6-6 to TRBJ2-1; maybe TRBD2 (5 bases). The germline V gene encodes CDR1 MNHNY and CDR2 SVGAGI (reference sequence). The V and J ends lost 7 bases and 4 bases respectively, with 14 bases between them. CDR3 size: 14 residues. CDR3 loop: CASISSEKYNEQFF. As DNA, the CDR3 is TGTGCCAGCATTAGTAGCGAGAAATACAATGAGCAGTTCTTC.

V gene TRBV29-1 combines with J gene TRBJ2-4; TRBD2 matches at 7 bases. CDR1 and CDR2 (germline): SQVTM, ANQGSEA. The CDR3 covers 16 residues. J gave up 1 base and V 4 bases, and 10 bases lay outside the gene matches. The CDR3 reads CSVVVGGRAAKNIQYF. The CDR3 DNA reads TGCAGCGTTGTAGTTGGTGGGAGGGCGGCCAAAAACATTCAGTACTTC.